Listed here are 16 T cell receptor beta chains from one sample, sequenced in a study of T cell responses to AZD1222 COVID-19 vaccine. Generated by immunoSEQ multiplex PCR, the TCRdb table keeps only in-frame clones and is missing some. The repertoire holds around 90,000 clones, with 88% as singletons. This sample comprised peripheral blood, obtained on day 0 of AZD1222 vaccination. Receptors were obtained from an adult in good health.

The chain has TRBV6-1 and TRBJ2-1; 9 bases are a match to TRBD2. After removal of 2 bases from V and 2 bases from J, the junction contained 7 bases not matched to a gene. The germline CDR1 and CDR2 sequences are MNHNS and SASEGT. This CDR3 comprises 17 residues. The CDR3 protein is CASSETLGGGAYNEQFF. The CDR3 nucleotides read TGTGCCAGCAGTGAAACCTTGGGCGGGGGGGCCTACAATGAGCAGTTCTTC.

This clone occurred once. The chain uses TRBV14 and TRBJ1-6; D not certain. Per the germline V gene, CDR1 is SGHDN and CDR2 is FVKESK. CDR3 length: 16 amino acids. V lost 1 base and J 6 bases, leaving 13 bases between the germline ends. The CDR3 protein is CASSQVQDMGNSPLHF. In DNA form, the CDR3 reads TGTGCCAGCAGCCAAGTGCAGGATATGGGTAATTCACCCCTCCACTTT.

The rearrangement joins TRBV9 to TRBJ1-1; D uncertain. The CDR3 has 15 amino acids. Per germline, CDR1 SGDLS and CDR2 YYNGEE. V dropped 0 bases and J dropped 0 bases, with 9 bases sitting between them. DNA of the CDR3: TGTGCCAGCAGCGTAGATCCAGTTATGAACACTGAAGCTTTCTTT. It codes for CASSVDPVMNTEAFF.

V usage is TRBV25-1 and J usage is TRBJ1-4; D remains unclear. The CDR3 spans 12 residues. Trimming took 2 bases from V and 4 from J, leaving 2 bases between them. Germline lookup yields CDR1 MGHDK and CDR2 SYGVNS. This CDR3 is CASSESNEKLFF. CDR3 nucleotide sequence: TGTGCCAGCAGTGAAAGTAATGAAAAACTGTTTTTT.

This sequence joins TRBV7-9 and TRBJ1-2, with D possibly TRBD1 on 6 matching bases. CDR1 is SEHNR, CDR2 FQNEAQ, per germline (reference sequence). The CDR3 extends over 12 amino acids. V lost 2 bases to trimming and J lost 8 bases, with 9 bases between them. This chain's CDR3 is CASSLQQGGYTF. In DNA, the CDR3 is TGTGCCAGCAGCTTACAACAGGGCGGCTACACCTTC.

V gene TRBV9 combines with J gene TRBJ1-2; no definite D call. Germline values: CDR1 SGDLS, CDR2 YYNGEE. The CDR3 contains 16 residues. V was pared by 2 bases and J by 5 bases, with 19 bases between. CDR3 loop: CASSVEDYSRRYGYTF. The DNA for the CDR3 is TGTGCCAGCAGCGTTGAGGACTACTCCAGGAGGTATGGCTACACCTTC.

The V gene is TRBV7-9, the J gene TRBJ1-5, with 10 bases that match TRBD1. V lost 4 bases to trimming and J lost 1 base; unmatched junction nucleotides: 7. CDR3 size: 17 residues. Germline CDR1 is SEHNR and CDR2 is FQNEAQ (reference sequence). CDR3 nucleotides: TGTGCCAGCAGCTACGGCGGGACAGGGGTCAGCAATCAGCCCCAGCATTTT. Translating it yields CASSYGGTGVSNQPQHF.

The chain couples TRBV7-3 to TRBJ1-3; no firm D call. This CDR3 region has 14 residues. Germline V CDR1 and CDR2: SGHTA, FQGTGA. The V and J ends lost 2 bases and 3 bases respectively, with 8 bases between them. The CDR3 is CASSLSNSGNTIYF. CDR3 sequence (DNA): TGTGCCAGCAGCTTATCAAACAGTGGAAACACCATATATTTT.

The chain couples TRBV5-1 to TRBJ2-2; D possibly matches TRBD1 or TRBD2 (6 bases each). The CDR3 consists of 16 residues. The germline V gene encodes CDR1 SGHRS and CDR2 YFSETQ. Between the trimmed V and J ends, which lost 4 bases and 3 bases, there was a span of 16 bases. The CDR3 spells CASSAVGGADTGELFF. CDR3 in DNA: TGCGCCAGCAGCGCTGTGGGGGGCGCCGACACCGGGGAGCTGTTTTTT.

J is TRBJ2-7 and V is TRBV27, with 7 positions matching TRBD1. This CDR3 has 16 residues. CDR1 MNHEY and CDR2 SMNVEV come from the germline V gene (reference sequence). With V trimmed by 5 bases and J by 4 bases, 14 bases remained unmatched. The CDR3 DNA follows: TGTGCCAGCAGTCGCAAGGGGACAGACCTCTTGTACGAGCAGTACTTC. It is translated as CASSRKGTDLLYEQYF.

V gene TRBV2 combines with J gene TRBJ1-2; 10 nucleotides agree with TRBD1. Germline lookup yields CDR1 SNHLY and CDR2 FYNNEI. V lost 4 bases and J lost 8; bases outside the gene matches: 7. There are 14 residues in the CDR3. The CDR3 sequence is CASSVDRGSGGYTF. The CDR3 coding sequence is TGTGCCAGCAGTGTGGACAGGGGGAGTGGAGGCTACACCTTC.

The chain employs TRBV11-2 and TRBJ1-2; no clear D gene. The CDR3 has 14 residues. From germline, CDR1 is SGHAT and CDR2 FQNNGV. Trimming removed 3 bases from V and 7 bases from J, with 15 bases in between. The CDR3 here is CASSLGLGVGGYTF. DNA for the CDR3: TGTGCCAGCAGCTTGGGTCTCGGGGTCGGTGGCTACACCTTC.

The genes are TRBV6-5 and TRBJ2-3; D perhaps matches TRBD2 (5 bases). Germline V gene data show CDR1 as MNHEY and CDR2 as SVGAGI. This CDR3 is 15 amino acids long. Trimming stripped 3 bases from V and 6 bases from J, with 16 bases between. The CDR3 DNA reads as TGTGCCAGCAGTTATTCGGCGGGTACGTCGGATACGCAGTATTTT. Protein sequence: CASSYSAGTSDTQYF.

This chain uses TRBV6-5 with TRBJ2-7, with a possible D match to TRBD1 (6 bases). Germline assignment: CDR1 MNHEY and CDR2 SVGAGI. Trimming took off 2 bases at V and 0 bases at J, with 14 bases between the two ends. This CDR3 region has 16 residues. The CDR3: CASSYGGQRSSYEQYF. In DNA, the CDR3 is TGTGCCAGCAGTTACGGGGGACAAAGGAGCTCCTACGAGCAGTACTTC.

V gene TRBV21-1 combines with J gene TRBJ2-3. TRBV21-1 is termed a pseudogene. The CDR3 spans 16 residues. The CDR3 region has the DNA TGTGCCAGCAGCAAACGCCCTCTTTCCTCTGGGGATACGCAGTATTTT. This sequence encodes CASSKRPLSSGDTQYF.

This chain joins TRBV7-8 and TRBJ1-1, with 9 bases aligning to TRBD1. The CDR3 covers 14 residues. The trim removed 3 bases at V and 6 bases at J, leaving 5 bases unmatched. The germline V gene encodes CDR1 SGHVS and CDR2 FQNEAQ. Here the CDR3 reads CASSLGQGWSEAFF. The CDR3 nucleotides are TGTGCCAGCAGCTTGGGACAGGGCTGGTCTGAAGCTTTCTTT. Variable domain in full (rest from reference TRBV7-8 and TRBJ1-1): GAGVSQSPRYKVAKRGQDVALRCDPISGHVSLFWYQQALGQGPEFLTYFQNEAQLDKSGLPSDRFFAERPEGSVSTLKIQRTQQEDSAVYLCASSLGQGWSEAFFGQGTRLTVV.